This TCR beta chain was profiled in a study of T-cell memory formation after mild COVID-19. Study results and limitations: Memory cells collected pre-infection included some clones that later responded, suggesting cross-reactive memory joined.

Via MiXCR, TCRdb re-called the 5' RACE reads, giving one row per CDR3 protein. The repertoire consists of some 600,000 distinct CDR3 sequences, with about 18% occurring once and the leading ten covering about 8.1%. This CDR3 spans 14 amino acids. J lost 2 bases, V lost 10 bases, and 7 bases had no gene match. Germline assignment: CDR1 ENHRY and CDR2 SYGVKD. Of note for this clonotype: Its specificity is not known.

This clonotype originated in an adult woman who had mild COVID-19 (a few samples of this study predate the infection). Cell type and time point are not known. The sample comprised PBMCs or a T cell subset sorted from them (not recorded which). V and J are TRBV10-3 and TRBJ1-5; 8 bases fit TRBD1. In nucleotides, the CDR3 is TGTGCCACGGACAGGGACTTAGGCAATCAGCCCCAGCATTTT. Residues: CATDRDLGNQPQHF.